This T cell receptor beta chain stems from a study of PD-L1 blockade in urothelial cancer. Data came from immunoSEQ multiplex PCR; TCRdb stores just in-frame clones and leaves some out. This table has 130,000 or so clones, roughly 83% appearing once. The sample's time point: pretreatment peripheral blood. This CDR3 comprises 15 residues. The germline CDR1 and CDR2 sequences are SGHDT and YYEEEE. The trim removed 0 bases at V and 3 bases at J, leaving 3 bases unmatched. The V and J genes are TRBV5-6 and TRBJ2-5, with 9 bases aligning to TRBD2. The clonotype comes from a man aged 45-65 years with urothelial cancer. This specimen was PBMCs, taken around atezolizumab (anti-PD-L1) treatment. The CDR3 is CASSLGLAGKETQYF. CDR3 DNA sequence: TGTGCCAGCAGCTTGGGGCTAGCGGGGAAAGAGACCCAGTACTTC.